Listed below are T cell receptor beta chains from one sample, sequenced in a study of control samples from healthy donors and cancer patients. Assay: immunoSEQ multiplex PCR; the TCRdb copy retains only in-frame clones and omits some. Here the sample spans about 55,000 clones, approximately 94% being singletons. The specimen was blood. The receptors come from a young woman in good health. Each CDR3 is given with its conserved first and last residue. D genes are given only for firm matches. Clone size is shown for a subset of rows, as once, few, many or a class of expanded clone.

D	size	V	J	CDR3	DNA
TRBD1	-	TRBV5-1	TRBJ2-7	CASTMTGGSYEQYF	TGCGCCAGCACCATGACAGGGGGCTCCTACGAGCAGTACTTC
-	-	TRBV4-1	TRBJ1-1	CASSLGRVTEAFF	TGCGCCAGCAGCCTCGGGAGGGTCACTGAAGCTTTCTTT
TRBD1	-	TRBV6-5	TRBJ1-1	CASSYTQGAAEAFF	TGTGCCAGCAGTTACACACAGGGGGCGGCTGAAGCTTTCTTT
-	-	TRBV2	TRBJ1-2	CASSGGGGRSLYGYTF	TGTGCCAGCAGTGGGGGGGGTGGCAGGAGCCTTTATGGCTACACCTTC
-	-	TRBV3-1/TRBV3-2	TRBJ2-5	CASSQDEVYQETQYF	TGTGCCAGCAGCCAAGATGAGGTGTACCAAGAGACCCAGTACTTC
-	few	TRBV3-1/TRBV3-2	TRBJ2-3	CASSQDSRPDTQYF	TGTGCCAGCAGCCAAGATTCCCGCCCAGATACGCAGTATTTT
-	-	TRBV10-3	TRBJ1-5	CAISGTGRSNQPQHF	TGTGCCATCAGTGGGACCGGACGGAGCAATCAGCCCCAGCATTTT
TRBD1	once	TRBV11-1	TRBJ1-2	CASSFAGGGYTF	TGTGCCAGCAGCTTCGCAGGGGGCGGCTACACCTTC
-	-	TRBV5-1	TRBJ1-1	CASSLVPGNPEAFF	TGCGCCAGCAGCTTGGTACCCGGGAACCCTGAAGCTTTCTTT
-	-	TRBV5-6	TRBJ2-1	CASSPNYNEQFF	TGTGCCAGCAGCCCGAATTACAATGAGCAGTTCTTC
TRBD1	-	TRBV6-5	TRBJ1-2	CASRTGGNYGYTF	TGTGCCAGCAGAACAGGGGGGAACTATGGCTACACCTTC
-	once	TRBV6-1	TRBJ2-7	CASSERNRVGRSYEQYF	TGTGCCAGCAGTGAAAGAAATCGCGTGGGCCGATCCTACGAGCAGTACTTC
TRBD2	-	TRBV7-9	TRBJ2-3	CASSLLAGEVADTQYF	TGTGCCAGCAGCTTACTAGCGGGGGAAGTTGCAGATACGCAGTATTTT
-	-	TRBV12-3/TRBV12-4	TRBJ1-5	CASRPTANQPQHF	TGTGCCAGCAGACCGACGGCAAATCAGCCCCAGCATTTT
-	-	TRBV27	TRBJ2-7	CASSLLWSPSRYEQYF	TGTGCCAGCAGTTTATTATGGTCCCCGAGCCGCTACGAGCAGTACTTC
TRBD1	-	TRBV7-9	TRBJ1-5	CASSLAGQGIGNQPQHF	TGTGCCAGCAGCTTAGCTGGACAGGGAATAGGCAATCAGCCCCAGCATTTT
TRBD1	-	TRBV19	TRBJ1-5	CASSIGAGQGRSHQPQHF	TGTGCCAGTAGTATAGGGGCCGGACAGGGCCGATCGCATCAGCCCCAGCATTTT
TRBD2	-	TRBV27	TRBJ2-1	CASSSASGGQNEQFF	TGTGCCAGCAGTTCGGCTAGCGGGGGACAGAATGAGCAGTTCTTC
TRBD2	-	TRBV2	TRBJ2-5	CASSEWSSRGGEGQETQYF	TGTGCCAGCAGTGAATGGTCGTCTCGGGGTGGGGAGGGACAAGAGACCCAGTACTTC
-	-	TRBV6-5	TRBJ2-7	CASSFDLTGSYEQYF	TGTGCCAGCAGTTTCGACCTGACAGGCTCCTACGAGCAGTACTTC
TRBD2	-	TRBV4-1	TRBJ2-1	CASSRPGTSGGDEQFF	TGCGCCAGCAGCCGCCCCGGGACTAGCGGGGGCGATGAGCAGTTCTTC
-	-	TRBV7-2	TRBJ1-4	CASSIYYREKLFF	TGTGCCAGCAGCATCTACTACAGGGAAAAACTGTTTTTT
-	-	TRBV6-1	TRBJ1-1	CASSEMGITEAFF	TGTGCCAGCAGTGAAATGGGGATCACTGAAGCTTTCTTT
-	-	TRBV7-2	TRBJ1-3	CASSSGRGGPGNTIYF	TGTGCCAGCAGCTCCGGACGGGGAGGGCCTGGAAACACCATATATTTT
TRBD1	-	TRBV19	TRBJ2-2	CASSIKQGAGELFF	TGTGCCAGTAGTATCAAACAGGGGGCCGGGGAGCTGTTTTTT
-	-	TRBV15	TRBJ1-1	CATSKLGTEAFF	TGTGCCACCAGCAAGCTCGGCACTGAAGCTTTCTTT
-	-	TRBV19	TRBJ2-3	CASSIRAPSADTQYF	TGTGCCAGTAGTATAAGGGCCCCCAGCGCGGATACGCAGTATTTT
-	-	TRBV7-2	TRBJ1-1	CASSLVWGDTEAFF	TGTGCCAGCAGCTTAGTATGGGGCGACACTGAAGCTTTCTTT
TRBD1	-	TRBV5-5	TRBJ2-7	CASSLEQGVLRYEQYF	TGTGCCAGCAGTCTCGAACAGGGGGTATTAAGGTACGAGCAGTACTTC
TRBD2	-	TRBV5-8	TRBJ2-4	CASSSWTSLGNIQYF	TGTGCCAGCAGCTCCTGGACTAGTCTCGGGAACATTCAGTACTTC
-	-	TRBV24-1	TRBJ1-1	CATSDSDYTEAFF	TGTGCCACCAGTGATTCGGACTACACTGAAGCTTTCTTT
TRBD1	-	TRBV30	TRBJ1-6	CAWSRGQMNSPLHF	TGTGCCTGGTCCCGGGGACAGATGAATTCACCCCTCCACTTT
-	-	TRBV19	TRBJ1-2	CASTHLIGYGYTF	TGTGCCAGTACCCACCTTATAGGCTATGGCTACACCTTC
-	-	TRBV6-4	TRBJ2-1	CASSVGGEGYNEQFF	TGTGCCAGCAGTGTCGGAGGCGAAGGCTACAATGAGCAGTTCTTC
-	few	TRBV14	TRBJ1-2	CASSQVVGRGLGYTF	TGTGCCAGCAGCCAAGTCGTGGGGAGGGGACTTGGCTACACCTTC
TRBD1	-	TRBV2	TRBJ2-2	CASKGAAATGELFF	TGTGCCAGCAAGGGGGCGGCGGCCACCGGGGAGCTGTTTTTT
-	once	TRBV7-9	TRBJ1-1	CASSLLGHVEAFF	TGTGCCAGCAGCTTACTGGGACACGTTGAAGCTTTCTTT
-	-	TRBV11-2	TRBJ1-3	CASSFRTMGRGESGNTIYF	TGTGCCAGCAGCTTTAGGACAATGGGCAGGGGAGAATCTGGAAACACCATATATTTT
-	-	TRBV7-2	TRBJ2-7	CASSREYYEQYF	TGTGCCAGCAGCCGAGAGTACTACGAGCAGTACTTC
-	-	TRBV5-1	TRBJ2-1	CASSLSGLPGLNEQFF	TGCGCCAGCAGCTTGAGCGGGCTCCCTGGCCTTAATGAGCAGTTCTTC
-	-	TRBV5-1	TRBJ2-2	CASSGRTGNTGELFF	TGCGCCAGCAGCGGGAGGACAGGGAACACCGGGGAGCTGTTTTTT
-	-	TRBV3-1/TRBV3-2	TRBJ2-3	CASSPRTPPDTQYF	TGTGCCAGCAGCCCCCGGACACCGCCAGATACGCAGTATTTT
-	-	TRBV7-9	TRBJ1-5	CASSPGAGSNQPQHF	TGTGCCAGCAGCCCAGGGGCGGGTAGCAATCAGCCCCAGCATTTT
TRBD1	once	TRBV19	TRBJ2-3	CASTGQPFGTDTQYF	TGTGCCAGTACGGGACAGCCCTTCGGCACAGATACGCAGTATTTT
-	-	TRBV30	TRBJ2-5	CAWLDGVETQYF	TGTGCCTGGCTGGACGGAGTGGAGACCCAGTACTTC
-	once	TRBV18	TRBJ1-3	CASSPGTGESGNTIYF	TGTGCCAGCTCACCTGGCACGGGGGAGTCTGGAAACACCATATATTTT
-	few	TRBV30	TRBJ1-2	CAWSLHGRGYTF	TGTGCCTGGAGTCTACATGGTCGAGGCTACACCTTC
TRBD1	-	TRBV7-3	TRBJ1-1	CASSRGQGKDTFF	TGTGCCAGCAGCCGGGGACAGGGAAAGGATACTTTCTTT
-	-	TRBV5-1	TRBJ1-1	CASSLALMGPDTEAFF	TGCGCCAGCAGCTTGGCTTTGATGGGGCCAGACACTGAAGCTTTCTTT
-	once	TRBV9	TRBJ1-1	CASSVGSGEDTEAFF	TGTGCCAGCAGCGTAGGGTCGGGGGAGGACACTGAAGCTTTCTTT
-	-	TRBV5-6	TRBJ2-3	CASSPNYRVRFTDTQYF	TGTGCCAGCAGCCCGAATTACAGGGTTCGATTCACAGATACGCAGTATTTT
TRBD1	-	TRBV18	TRBJ1-2	CASSAQGAGIGYTF	TGTGCCAGCTCAGCACAGGGGGCAGGCATTGGCTACACCTTC
TRBD1	-	TRBV10-3	TRBJ1-2	CAIRGQGGYGYTF	TGTGCCATCAGAGGACAGGGGGGCTATGGCTACACCTTC
TRBD1	-	TRBV5-1	TRBJ2-1	CASSLVPGGRVNEQFF	TGCGCCAGCAGCTTGGTGCCAGGGGGAAGAGTCAATGAGCAGTTCTTC
-	-	TRBV2	TRBJ1-4	CASISSGIGEKLFF	TGTGCCAGCATATCCTCGGGGATCGGAGAAAAACTGTTTTTT
-	-	TRBV30	TRBJ2-7	CAWSVLYEQYF	TGTGCCTGGAGTGTTTTATACGAGCAGTACTTC
-	-	TRBV18	TRBJ1-1	CASSPSVNTEAFF	TGTGCCAGCTCACCCTCCGTGAACACTGAAGCTTTCTTT